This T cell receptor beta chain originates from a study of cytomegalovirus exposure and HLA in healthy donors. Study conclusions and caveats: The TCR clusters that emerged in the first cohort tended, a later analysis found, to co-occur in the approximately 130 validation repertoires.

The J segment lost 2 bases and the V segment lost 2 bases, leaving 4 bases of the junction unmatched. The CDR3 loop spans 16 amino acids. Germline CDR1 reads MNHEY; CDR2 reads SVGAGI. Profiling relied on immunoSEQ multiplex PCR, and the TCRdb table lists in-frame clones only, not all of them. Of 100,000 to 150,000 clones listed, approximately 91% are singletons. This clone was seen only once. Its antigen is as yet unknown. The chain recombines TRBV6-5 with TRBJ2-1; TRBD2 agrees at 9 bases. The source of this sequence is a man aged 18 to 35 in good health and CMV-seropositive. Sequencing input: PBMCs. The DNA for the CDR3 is TGTGCCAGCAGTTACAGGGCGGGGGGGCCCTACAATGAGCAGTTCTTC. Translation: CASSYRAGGPYNEQFF.